Described below is a single T cell receptor beta chain sequence and its context. This record comes from a study of blood T cell repertoires in COVID-19. For the study at large: The analysed material was cDNA or gDNA that came from T cells, B-cell-depleted T cells, or PBMCs.

The CDR3 length is 15 residues. CDR1 is LNHDA, CDR2 SQIVND, per germline (reference sequence). V lost 6 bases, J lost 3 bases, and 10 bases stayed unmatched. The table came from immunoSEQ multiplex PCR; TCRdb's copy has only in-frame clones and leaves some out. The profile shows a few hundred thousand clones, around nine tenths of them singletons. Individuals drawn from 20 to 25 US areas were roughly 18 to 95 years old. Specimen: PBMCs or T cells enriched from blood (not recorded which). This clonotype was obtained from a woman in her 30s who had recovered from COVID-19. The chain is built from TRBV19 and TRBJ2-7; 8 bases fit TRBD1. The CDR3 sequence: CASRPGQANLYEQYF. For the CDR3, the DNA is TGTGCCAGTAGGCCGGGACAGGCAAATCTCTACGAGCAGTACTTC.